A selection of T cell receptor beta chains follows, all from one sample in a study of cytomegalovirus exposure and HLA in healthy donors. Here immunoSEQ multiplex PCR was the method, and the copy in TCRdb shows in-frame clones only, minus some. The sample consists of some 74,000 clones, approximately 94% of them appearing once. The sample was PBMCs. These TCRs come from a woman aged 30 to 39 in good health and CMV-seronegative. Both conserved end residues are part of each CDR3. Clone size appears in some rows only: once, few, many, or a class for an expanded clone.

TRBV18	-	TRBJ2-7	CASSSYRDRVLHEQYF
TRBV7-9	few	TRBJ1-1	CASSLGFQMNTEAFF
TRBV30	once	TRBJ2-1	CAWSRPGSGRGSNEQFF
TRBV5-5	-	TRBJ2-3	CASSETGRSTDTQYF
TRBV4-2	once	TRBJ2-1	CASSQASGGFNEQFF
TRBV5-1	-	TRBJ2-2	CASSLGTDTGELFF
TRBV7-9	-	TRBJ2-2	CASSPGVAGGYTGELFF
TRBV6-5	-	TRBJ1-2	CASSYSSTGGIYGYTF
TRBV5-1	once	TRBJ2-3	CASSFADTQYF
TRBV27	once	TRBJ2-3	CASSLRDTQYF
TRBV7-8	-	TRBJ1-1	CASSGRGYNTEAFF
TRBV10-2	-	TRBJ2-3	CASSPIPGQGDTQYF
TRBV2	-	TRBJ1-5	CASTKSRTGLNQPQHF
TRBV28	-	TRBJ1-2	CASSWAGGYTF
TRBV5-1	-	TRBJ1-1	CASSHRGDTEAFF
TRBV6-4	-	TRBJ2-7	CASTLDPGGTVAYEQYF
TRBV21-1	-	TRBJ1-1	CASSNGDTSRFF
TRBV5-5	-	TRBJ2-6	CASSSVPGTGRAGANVLTF
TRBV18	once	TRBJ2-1	CASSPIWAPNEQFF
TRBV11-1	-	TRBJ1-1	CASSLDDRGGTEAFF
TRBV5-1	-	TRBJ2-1	CASSLGPSGGRYNEQFF
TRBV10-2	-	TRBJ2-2	CASGRGGSNTGELFF
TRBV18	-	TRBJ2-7	CASSLRGGSYEQYF
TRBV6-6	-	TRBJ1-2	CASRKTVTQGGYTF
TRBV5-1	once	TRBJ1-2	CASTPTGGDYGYTF
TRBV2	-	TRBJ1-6	CASRREGSSYNSPLHF
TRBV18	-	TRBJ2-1	CASSPSLAGVTHNEQFF
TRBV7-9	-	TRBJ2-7	CASSPFYEQYF
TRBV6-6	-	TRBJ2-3	CASSPRPDTQYF
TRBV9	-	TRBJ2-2	CASSVGLWTGGRKNTGELFF
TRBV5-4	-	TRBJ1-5	CASSPDRGSNQPQHF
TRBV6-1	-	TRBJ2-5	CASSDKTGTSGRARETQYF
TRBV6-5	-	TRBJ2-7	CASTLTGSSYEQYF
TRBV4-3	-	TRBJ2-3	CASSQRTSGGAPDTQYF
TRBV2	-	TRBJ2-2	CASSIQTNTGELFF
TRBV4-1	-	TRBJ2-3	CASSPGLAGGRRNTDTQYF
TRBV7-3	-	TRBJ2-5	CASSLGVAGYETQYF
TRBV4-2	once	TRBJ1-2	CASSQLHLDYGYTF
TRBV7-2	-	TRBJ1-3	CASSLAGVRSGNTIYF
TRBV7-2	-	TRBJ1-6	CASSLGQGYSPLHF
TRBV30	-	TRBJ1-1	CAWRHGQKLNTEAFF
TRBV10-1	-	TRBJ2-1	CASSESAGASYNEQFF
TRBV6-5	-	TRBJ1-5	CASSSDTKQPQHF
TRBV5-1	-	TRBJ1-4	CASSGGQGTTNEKLFF
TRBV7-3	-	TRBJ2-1	CASSSVAESSYNEQFF
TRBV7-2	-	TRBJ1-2	CASSSAGTGVYGYTF
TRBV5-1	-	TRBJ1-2	CASSLGGIGYTF
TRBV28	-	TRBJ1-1	CASSSPIGGGQPEAFF
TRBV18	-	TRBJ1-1	CASSPTRLAEAFF
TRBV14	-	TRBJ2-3	CASNRLAGGLTDTQYF
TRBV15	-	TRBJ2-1	CATSSATSGEFF
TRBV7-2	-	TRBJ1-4	CASAQTGSANEKLFF
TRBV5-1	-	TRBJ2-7	CASSLEGSYEQYF
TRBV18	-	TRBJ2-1	CASSPSGSGYNEQFF